The T cell receptor (beta chain) under discussion was sequenced for a study of OX40 agonist ivuxolimab in advanced cancers. Here immunoSEQ multiplex PCR was the method, and the copy in TCRdb shows in-frame clones only, minus some. The sample carries about 61,000 clones, 82% recorded once. The CDR3 covers 14 residues. This TCR came from an adult with an advanced solid tumor such as melanoma, head and neck, liver or kidney cancer. The chain is built from TRBV21-1 and TRBJ1-5; the table's D gene call, TRBD1, was not cross checked with the DNA. TRBV21-1 is a pseudogene. Sequenced material: CD4+ or CD8+ T cells sorted from blood, taken in a trial of the OX40 agonist ivuxolimab. The CDR3, as DNA: TGTGCCAGCATCACAGGGAACGGAGATCAGCCCCAGCATTTT. Amino acids: CASITGNGDQPQHF.